The present TCR beta chain was sequenced within a study of regulatory T cells in long-lasting Graves disease. Findings of the study overall: Persistent-disease Graves' patients showed less TCR diversity than new cases.

V lost 1 base to trimming and J lost 4 bases, with 7 bases between them. CDR1 is DFQATT and CDR2 is SNEGSKA in the germline V gene (reference sequence). This CDR3 is built from 12 residues. This clonotype has ten or more counts. Its antigen is unknown. Construction of the TCR beta libraries employed iRepertoire HTBI primers in conjunction with Arm-PCR of CDR3 regions. TCRdb processed the multiplex PCR reads anew with MiXCR; each CDR3 protein has one entry. The sample contains about 200,000 distinct CDR3 sequences, approximately 18% of which appear only once. Time point indicated: newly diagnosed GD, antithyroid drugs for less than 3 months. Following extraction of RNA from PBMCs, that RNA was used to make the TCR library. This sample also appeared in a second study, on T cells in Graves' hyperthyroidism and ophthalmopathy. As reported in that work: Patients with uncontrolled infections, other autoimmune diseases, pregnancy or lactation were excluded. Most expanded thyroid clonotypes above 0.001 also appeared in blood. Ophthalmopathy was predicted by the model a median of approximately 6.6 months ahead of onset.

The chain carries TRBV20-1 and TRBJ1-1; D call uncertain. The starting material was peripheral blood mononuclear cells (PBMCs), obtained at new diagnosis, from a patient treated with antithyroid drugs. The receptor was isolated from a woman in her thirties with Graves disease. CDR3 residues: CSARVPATEAFF. In DNA form, the CDR3 reads TGCAGTGCTAGAGTCCCAGCCACTGAAGCTTTCTTT.